These T cell receptor beta chains were read from a single sample in a study of blood T cell repertoires in COVID-19. Libraries were prepared by immunoSEQ multiplex PCR; TCRdb keeps only in-frame clonotypes and omits some of them. The data contain some 110,000 clones, around 87% of them singletons. The material sequenced was peripheral blood. These receptors all stem from a man aged 50-60 years with acute or convalescent COVID-19. Both conserved end residues are part of each CDR3. The D gene is left open where the match is weak. Where a row states a size, it is once, few, many or the class of an expanded clone; other rows omit it.

J gene,V gene,clone size,D gene,CDR3 protein,CDR3 DNA
TRBJ2-1,TRBV29-1,NA,NA,CSARPRAGEQFF,TGCAGCGCCAGACCTCGGGCGGGTGAGCAGTTCTTC
TRBJ1-1,TRBV28,once,NA,CASSPQGQNTEAFF,TGTGCCAGCAGTCCGCAGGGTCAGAACACTGAAGCTTTCTTT
TRBJ1-2,TRBV6-5,NA,NA,CASRNQGAYGYTF,TGTGCCAGCAGAAACCAGGGTGCCTATGGCTACACCTTC
TRBJ2-4,TRBV18,NA,NA,CASSPQWGEAKNIQYF,TGTGCCAGCTCACCGCAGTGGGGCGAGGCCAAAAACATTCAGTACTTC
TRBJ2-2,TRBV12-3/TRBV12-4,NA,NA,CASSSLTGELFF,TGTGCCAGCAGTTCCCTTACCGGGGAGCTGTTTTTT
TRBJ2-3,TRBV15,NA,TRBD2,CATLLAGGTDTQYF,TGTGCCACCCTTCTAGCGGGAGGGACAGATACGCAGTATTTT
TRBJ2-1,TRBV7-6,NA,TRBD2,CASSTPAGDEQFF,TGTGCCAGCAGCACCCCAGCGGGAGATGAGCAGTTCTTC
TRBJ2-1,TRBV4-1,many,TRBD2,CASSPGLAGANEQFF,TGCGCCAGCAGCCCGGGACTAGCGGGAGCCAATGAGCAGTTCTTC
TRBJ1-2,TRBV7-8,NA,TRBD1,CASSYTGGSGYTF,TGTGCCAGCAGCTACACAGGGGGCTCTGGCTACACCTTC
TRBJ2-1,TRBV4-2,NA,TRBD2,CASSQDLGLAGQFAAYNEQFF,TGTGCCAGCAGCCAAGATCTAGGACTAGCGGGACAATTTGCAGCCTACAATGAGCAGTTCTTC
TRBJ1-5,TRBV6-5,NA,NA,CASSDNNQHF,TGTGCCAGCTCGGACAACAACCAGCATTTT
TRBJ1-2,TRBV3-1/TRBV3-2,NA,NA,CASSQDGNYGYTF,TGTGCCAGCAGCCAAGACGGTAACTATGGCTACACCTTC
TRBJ2-1,TRBV4-1,NA,TRBD2,CASSLTSGSYNEQFF,TGCGCCAGCAGCCTCACTAGCGGTTCCTACAATGAGCAGTTCTTC
TRBJ2-1,TRBV28,NA,TRBD1,CASSPWTGNSYNEQFF,TGTGCCAGCAGTCCGTGGACAGGTAACTCCTACAATGAGCAGTTCTTC
TRBJ2-5,TRBV24-1,NA,NA,CATSDFEPGSQETQYF,TGTGCCACCAGTGATTTCGAACCTGGCAGCCAAGAGACCCAGTACTTC
TRBJ2-4,TRBV19,NA,NA,CASSISGTPNIQYF,TGTGCCAGTAGTATTTCGGGGACACCAAACATTCAGTACTTC
TRBJ1-1,TRBV11-2,once,NA,CASSYPGGAAEAFF,TGTGCCAGCAGCTACCCGGGGGGGGCCGCTGAAGCTTTCTTT